This T cell receptor beta chain was obtained from a study of MAIT cells during Salmonella Paratyphi A infection (dated by TCRdb to the late 2010s). This clonotype occurred a few times. This receptor's antigen is unknown. No quality values exist for individual bases; no much larger clone is one base distant. Reading the label with the study, this specimen's time point is: healthy control first sampling. Using flow cytometry, MAIT cells, defined as Valpha7.2+ CD161+ T cells, were identified and sorted. Laboratory volunteers or leukocyte cones from the national blood and transplant service were used as healthy adult controls. For RNA extraction, between 5,000 and 10,000 MAIT cells per sample were sorted directly into RNAqueous-Micro lysis buffer. To check how stable the MAIT repertoire is, unchallenged healthy controls gave two samples spaced more than 20 days apart. Lymphoprep gradient centrifugation was used to isolate peripheral blood mononuclear cells from both the blood samples and the leukocyte cones. Sorting was done on either a BD FACSAria Fusion or a BD FACSAria III sorter.

The library was built by means of 5' RACE. TCRbeta was amplified by two rounds of PCR with Phusion High-Fidelity polymerase, and sample-specific barcodes were added in the primers. To build the TCRbeta libraries, template-switch cDNA synthesis was carried out using SMARTScribe reverse transcriptase along with a TRBC-specific primer. The barcoded samples were pooled and then prepared using the NEBNext Ultra DNA Library Prep Kit for Illumina. Sequencing of libraries was performed on an Illumina MiSeq with the MiSeq reagent kit v2, 300 cycles. Regarding the original processing steps: Reads were demultiplexed by barcode with Jemultiplexer and aligned with MiTCR using default parameters. VDJtools removed non-functional sequences, and clonotypes were defined by amino acid sequence, with clonotype frequencies based on assigned sequence reads. In the clonal space homeostasis analysis, clonotypes were grouped by frequency into over-represented (0.05-1), large, medium and small bins. TCRdb reanalyzed the raw reads on its own, using fastp at Q25 for trimming and MiXCR for clone calling, and kept in-frame beta chains. A single entry per CDR3 protein holds the most common genes and DNA from its merged rows. The V and J calls come from TCRdb's annotation, not from the publication. For this sample the table gives under 700 distinct CDR3 sequences, of which more than 35% were detected only once. Just over 55% of the sample is held by the ten biggest clonotypes.

Results the study describes overall, beyond this receptor: Compared with healthy controls, diagnosed volunteers had more expansion or contraction among the top five MAIT clonotypes (about 0.5 versus 0.13), suggesting that infection reshaped the repertoire. The availability of volunteer samples limited the sample sizes, but these sizes were considered adequate to detect differences between groups. MAIT TRBV usage was oligoclonal, favouring TRBV20 and TRBV6, and appeared unchanged by infection.

Trimming removed 1 base from V and 5 bases from J, leaving 11 bases between the germline ends. CDR1 and CDR2 are read off the germline V gene as LGHNA and YSLEER. Spanning cysteine to phenylalanine, the CDR3 consists of 15 amino acids. Of all the DNA, just the CDR3 is kept, 45 bases in frame from base 1. The specimen was MAIT cells from blood. The receptor was derived from an adult in good health. This receptor chain uses TRBV4-3 and TRBJ2-2; a tentative D match to TRBD1 spans 6 bases. The CDR3 corresponds to CASSQGTGRTGELFF. The nucleotide sequence is given as TGCGCCAGCAGCCAAGGAACAGGGCGGACCGGGGAGCTGTTTTTT.